The 18 T cell receptor beta chains given below trace back to one sample, sequenced in a study of T cell responses to AZD1222 COVID-19 vaccine. Produced via immunoSEQ multiplex PCR; TCRdb's table is partial and in-frame only. The table lists about 53,000 clones, approximately 88% of them singletons. The specimen comprised peripheral blood, sampled on day 0 of AZD1222 vaccination. The receptors were gathered from an adult in good health.

This chain connects TRBV5-4 to TRBJ1-5, with D maybe TRBD1 (6 bases). V lost 4 bases to trimming and J lost 3 bases, with 11 bases between them. CDR1 and CDR2 (germline): SGHNT, YYREEE (reference sequence). The CDR3 is 14 residues long. CDR3 protein: CASSQTGSNQPQHF. The DNA for the CDR3 is TGTGCCAGCAGCCAGACAGGTTCCAATCAGCCCCAGCATTTT.

J is TRBJ2-2 and V is TRBV10-3; D might be TRBD2 (5 bases). Germline V gene data show CDR1 as ENHRY and CDR2 as SYGVKD. This CDR3 is 16 amino acids long. V lost 3 bases to trimming and J lost 4 bases, with 15 bases between them. CDR3 protein: CAISEMAGRSTGELFF. CDR3 bases: TGTGCCATCAGTGAAATGGCGGGCAGAAGCACCGGGGAGCTGTTTTTT.

In its sample, this clone was seen a few times. The rearrangement joins TRBV11-2 to TRBJ1-1; perhaps TRBD1 as D (6 bases). Trimming pared 0 bases from V and 9 bases from J, leaving 14 bases between. CDR1 and CDR2 from the germline V gene are SGHAT and FQNNGV. This CDR3 is built from 14 residues. The CDR3 here is CASSLDGARGKAFF. CDR3 nucleotides: TGTGCCAGCAGCTTAGATGGGGCGAGGGGGAAAGCTTTCTTT.

J is TRBJ2-2 and V is TRBV9; no firm D call. Trimming cost V 2 bases and J 4 bases, with 3 bases left between them. This CDR3 has 12 residues. Germline V CDR1 and CDR2: SGDLS, YYNGEE. The CDR3 spells CASSVTTGELFF. CDR3 DNA sequence: TGTGCCAGCAGCGTCACCACCGGGGAGCTGTTTTTT.

The V and J genes are TRBV3-1 (or the pseudogene TRBV3-2) and TRBJ1-5; D is unclear. The CDR3 has 15 residues. Per the germline V gene, CDR1 is LGHDT and CDR2 is YNNKEL (reference sequence). Trimming shortened V by 1 base and J by 1 base, and 8 bases separated the two germline ends. The CDR3 is CASSQGDVSNQPQHF. The CDR3 region has the DNA TGTGCCAGCAGCCAAGGTGACGTAAGCAATCAGCCCCAGCATTTT.

The chain recombines TRBV5-5 with TRBJ2-7; D is perhaps TRBD1 (6 bases). CDR1 is SGHKS, CDR2 YYEKEE, per germline (reference sequence). The CDR3 contains 16 residues. V lost 0 bases and J lost 1, with 14 bases in between. CDR3 in DNA: TGTGCCAGCAGCTTGGAACCCAGGACAGCATCCTACGAGCAGTACTTC. Protein: CASSLEPRTASYEQYF.

This clone showed up just once. This chain connects TRBV7-9 to TRBJ2-3, with 8 bases that match TRBD2. CDR3 length equals 17 residues. Trimming at V came to 3 bases and at J to 6 bases, leaving 14 bases not matched to a gene. CDR1 is SEHNR and CDR2 is FQNEAQ in the germline V gene (reference sequence). The CDR3 DNA is TGTGCCAGCAGCTTCACCCCCAGCGGGAGTAAGTCGGATACGCAGTATTTT. Its translation: CASSFTPSGSKSDTQYF.

The chain joins TRBV24-1 to TRBJ2-7, with 8 nucleotides matching TRBD1. This CDR3 contains 16 residues. From germline, CDR1 is KGHDR and CDR2 SFDVKD. Losses at the gene ends were 5 bases for V and 3 bases for J; bases not matched to a gene: 11. The CDR3 region has the DNA TGTGCCACCAGTGGGAACTCCGGGACAGGAGTCTACGAGCAGTACTTC. Translating it yields CATSGNSGTGVYEQYF.

The chain has TRBV6-6 and TRBJ1-1; D uncertain. The V gene's germline CDR1 is MNHNY and CDR2 SVGAGI (reference sequence). The CDR3 loop spans 14 amino acids. Trimming took 2 bases from V and 1 from J, leaving 8 bases between them. CDR3: CASSYGVQNTEAFF. The DNA of the CDR3 is TGTGCCAGCAGTTACGGGGTACAGAACACTGAAGCTTTCTTT.

V and J are TRBV7-9 and TRBJ2-7; D is uncertain. The CDR3 length is 11 residues. Germline CDR1 reads SEHNR; CDR2 reads FQNEAQ (reference sequence). Trimming shortened V by 2 bases and J by 5 bases, and 4 bases separated the two germline ends. For the CDR3, the DNA is TGTGCCAGCAGCTTATCCAACGAGCAGTACTTC. Amino acid sequence: CASSLSNEQYF.

The chain joins TRBV6-2 or TRBV6-3 to TRBJ2-6; D remains ambiguous. CDR1 is MNHEY and CDR2 is SVGEGT in the germline V gene. The CDR3 extends over 17 amino acids. The ends were cut back, 4 bases at V and 0 bases at J, with 13 bases in the middle. The DNA of the CDR3 is TGTGCCAGCAGTTCTGTTTTCAGTCTCTCTGGGGCCAACGTCCTGACTTTC. It codes for CASSSVFSLSGANVLTF.

For the CDR3, the DNA is TGTGCCAGCAGTCCCGGTACGGATAAACTGTTTTTT. It yields the protein CASSPGTDKLFF. The chain employs TRBV27 and TRBJ1-4; D is undetermined. Trimming removed 5 bases at V and 11 bases at J, with 12 bases between. The CDR3 length is 12 residues. Germline loops: CDR1 MNHEY, CDR2 SMNVEV (reference sequence).

This clone has just a few counts. V is TRBV30 and J is TRBJ1-6; D is possibly TRBD1 (5 bases). From germline, CDR1 is GTSNPN and CDR2 SVGIG (reference sequence). V shed 2 bases and J shed 13 bases, with 15 bases lying between them. CDR3 length: 13 residues. CDR3 DNA sequence: TGTGCCTGGAGTCCTCCCACCGGGGGTCCCCTCCACTTT. Translated: CAWSPPTGGPLHF.

This CDR3 is CASSTGPSNEQFF. In nucleotides, the CDR3 is TGCGCCAGCAGCACCGGACCGAGCAATGAGCAGTTCTTC. The chain recombines TRBV5-1 with TRBJ2-1; the D is unclear. Germline CDR1 reads SGHRS; CDR2 reads YFSETQ. The CDR3 loop spans 13 amino acids. Trimming removed 4 bases at V and 6 bases at J, with 11 bases between. The variable domain in full, completed from reference TRBV5-1 and TRBJ2-1, reads KAGVTQTPRYLIKTRGQQVTLSCSPISGHRSVSWYQQTPGQGLQFLFEYFSETQRNKGNFPGRFSGRQFSNSRSEMNVSTLELGDSALYLCASSTGPSNEQFFGPGTRLTVL.

This clone was counted only a few times. V gene TRBV7-2 combines with J gene TRBJ1-6; TRBD1 might be the D (5 bases). Germline lookup yields CDR1 SGHTA and CDR2 FQGNSA. The length of the CDR3 is 14 residues. Trimming shortened V by 2 bases and J by 9 bases, and 11 bases separated the two germline ends. The CDR3 DNA reads as TGTGCCAGCAGCTTAACGGGGCTAGGTTCACCCCTCCACTTT. Translating gives CASSLTGLGSPLHF.

CDR3 bases: TGTGCCAGCAGTTACAGCGGGAGGCAAGACTACGAGCAGTACTTC. This gives the protein CASSYSGRQDYEQYF. The chain links TRBV6-5 to TRBJ2-7; 9 positions match TRBD2. V lost 2 bases and J lost 3; bases outside the gene matches: 5. The germline CDR1 and CDR2 sequences are MNHEY and SVGAGI. This CDR3 comprises 15 residues.

The chain uses TRBV24-1 and TRBJ2-2; D remains ambiguous. Germline values: CDR1 KGHDR, CDR2 SFDVKD. V lost 4 bases, J lost 9 bases, and 14 bases lay in between. This CDR3 is 14 amino acids long. The CDR3 bases are TGTGCCACCAGTGACTCAGGACGGAAACGGGAGCTGTTTTTT. It codes for CATSDSGRKRELFF.

This chain joins TRBV6-5 and TRBJ2-7; D gene uncertain. Trimming pared 2 bases from V and 0 bases from J, leaving 11 bases between. The CDR3 is made up of 15 amino acids. CDR1 is MNHEY and CDR2 is SVGAGI in the germline V gene. The CDR3 protein is CASSYLGSNSYEQYF. Here the CDR3 DNA reads TGTGCCAGCAGTTACCTCGGGTCTAACTCCTACGAGCAGTACTTC.